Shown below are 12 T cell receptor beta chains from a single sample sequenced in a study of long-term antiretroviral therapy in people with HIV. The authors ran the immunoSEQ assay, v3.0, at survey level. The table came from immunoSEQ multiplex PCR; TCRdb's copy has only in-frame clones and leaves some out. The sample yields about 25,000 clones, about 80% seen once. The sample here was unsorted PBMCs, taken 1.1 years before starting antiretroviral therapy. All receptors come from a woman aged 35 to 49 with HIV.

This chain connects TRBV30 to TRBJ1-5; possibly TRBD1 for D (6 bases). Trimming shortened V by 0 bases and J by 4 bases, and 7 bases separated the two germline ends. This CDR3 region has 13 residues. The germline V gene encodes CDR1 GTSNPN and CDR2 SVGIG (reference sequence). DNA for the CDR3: TGTGCCTGGAGTGTTGGGACAAATCAGCCCCAGCATTTT. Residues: CAWSVGTNQPQHF.

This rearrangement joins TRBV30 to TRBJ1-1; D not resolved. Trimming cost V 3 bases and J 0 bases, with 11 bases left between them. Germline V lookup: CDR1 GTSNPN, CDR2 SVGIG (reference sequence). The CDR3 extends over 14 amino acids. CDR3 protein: CAWSEAAMNTEAFF. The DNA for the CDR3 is TGTGCCTGGAGCGAAGCTGCTATGAACACTGAAGCTTTCTTT.

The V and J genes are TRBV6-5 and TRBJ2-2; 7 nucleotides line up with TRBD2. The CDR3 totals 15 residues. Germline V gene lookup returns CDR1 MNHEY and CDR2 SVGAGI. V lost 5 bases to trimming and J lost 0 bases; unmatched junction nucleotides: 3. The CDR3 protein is CASSKAGANTGELFF. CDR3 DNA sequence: TGTGCCAGCAGTAAGGCGGGGGCGAACACCGGGGAGCTGTTTTTT.

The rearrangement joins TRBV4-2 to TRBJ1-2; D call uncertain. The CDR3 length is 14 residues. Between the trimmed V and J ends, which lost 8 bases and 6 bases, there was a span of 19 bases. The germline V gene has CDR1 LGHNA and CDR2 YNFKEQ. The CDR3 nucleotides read TGTGCCAGCGGTTTGTCCGGGATGACGGATGGCTACACCTTC. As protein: CASGLSGMTDGYTF.

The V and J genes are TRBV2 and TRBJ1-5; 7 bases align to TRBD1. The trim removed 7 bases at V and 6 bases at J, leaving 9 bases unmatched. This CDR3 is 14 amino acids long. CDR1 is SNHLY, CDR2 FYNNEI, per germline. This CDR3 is CASKPNRGTQPQHF. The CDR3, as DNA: TGTGCCAGCAAGCCAAACAGGGGAACTCAGCCCCAGCATTTT.

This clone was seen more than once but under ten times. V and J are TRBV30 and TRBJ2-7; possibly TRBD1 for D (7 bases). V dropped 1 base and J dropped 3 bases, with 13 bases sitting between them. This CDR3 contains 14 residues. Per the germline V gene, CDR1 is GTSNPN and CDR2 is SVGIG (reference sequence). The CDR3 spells CAWSAQGGDYEQYF. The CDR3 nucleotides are TGTGCCTGGAGTGCCCAGGGGGGAGACTACGAGCAGTACTTC.

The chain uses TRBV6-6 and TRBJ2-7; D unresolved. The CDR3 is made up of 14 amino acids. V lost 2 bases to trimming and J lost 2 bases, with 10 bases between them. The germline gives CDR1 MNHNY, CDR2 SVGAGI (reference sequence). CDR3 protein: CASSYPHTAYEQYF. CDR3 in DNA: TGTGCCAGCAGTTACCCCCACACGGCCTACGAGCAGTACTTC.

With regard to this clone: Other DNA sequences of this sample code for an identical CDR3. The CDR3 region has the DNA TGTGCCAGCAGCTTGAACACCATATATTTT. Encoded protein: CASSLNTIYF. The V and J genes are TRBV7-9 and TRBJ1-3; no clear D. Germline CDR1 and CDR2: SEHNR and FQNEAQ (reference sequence). With 3 bases removed from V and 7 bases from J, the gap between germline ends came to 1 base. The CDR3 contains 10 residues.

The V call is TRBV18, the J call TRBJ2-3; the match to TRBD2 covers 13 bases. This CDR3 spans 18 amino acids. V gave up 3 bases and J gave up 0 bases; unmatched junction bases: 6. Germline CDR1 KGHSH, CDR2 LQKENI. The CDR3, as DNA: TGTGCCAGCTCACCTACTAGCGGGAGGGCGCGTAGCACAGATACGCAGTATTTT. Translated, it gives CASSPTSGRARSTDTQYF.

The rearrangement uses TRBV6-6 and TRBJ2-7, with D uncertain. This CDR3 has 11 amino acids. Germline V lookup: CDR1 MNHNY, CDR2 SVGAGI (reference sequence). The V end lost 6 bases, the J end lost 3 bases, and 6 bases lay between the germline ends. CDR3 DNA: TGTGCCAGCAGCGAAAACTACGAGCAGTACTTC. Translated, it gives CASSENYEQYF.

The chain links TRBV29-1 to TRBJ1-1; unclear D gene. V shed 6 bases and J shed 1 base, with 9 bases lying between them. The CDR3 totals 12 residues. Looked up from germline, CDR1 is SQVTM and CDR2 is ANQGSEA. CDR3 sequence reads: CSVKAGNTEAFF. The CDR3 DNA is TGCAGCGTAAAGGCAGGGAACACTGAAGCTTTCTTT.

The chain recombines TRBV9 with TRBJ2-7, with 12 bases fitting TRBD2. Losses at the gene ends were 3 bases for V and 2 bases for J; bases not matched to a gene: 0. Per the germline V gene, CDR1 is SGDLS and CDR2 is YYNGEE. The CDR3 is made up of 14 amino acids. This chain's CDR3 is CASSGTSGAYEQYF. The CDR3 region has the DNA TGTGCCAGCAGCGGGACTAGCGGGGCCTACGAGCAGTACTTC.